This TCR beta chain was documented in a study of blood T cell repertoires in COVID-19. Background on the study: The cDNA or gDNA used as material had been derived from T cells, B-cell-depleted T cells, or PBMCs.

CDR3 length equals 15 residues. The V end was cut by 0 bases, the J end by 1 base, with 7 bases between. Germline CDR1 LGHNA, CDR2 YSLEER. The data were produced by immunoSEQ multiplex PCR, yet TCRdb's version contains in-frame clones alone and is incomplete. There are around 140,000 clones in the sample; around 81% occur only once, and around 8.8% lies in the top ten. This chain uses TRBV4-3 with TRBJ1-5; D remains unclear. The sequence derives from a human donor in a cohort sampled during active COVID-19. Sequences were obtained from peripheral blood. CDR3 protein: CASSQEFRSNQPQHF. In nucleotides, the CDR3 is TGCGCCAGCAGCCAAGAATTCAGGAGCAATCAGCCCCAGCATTTT.